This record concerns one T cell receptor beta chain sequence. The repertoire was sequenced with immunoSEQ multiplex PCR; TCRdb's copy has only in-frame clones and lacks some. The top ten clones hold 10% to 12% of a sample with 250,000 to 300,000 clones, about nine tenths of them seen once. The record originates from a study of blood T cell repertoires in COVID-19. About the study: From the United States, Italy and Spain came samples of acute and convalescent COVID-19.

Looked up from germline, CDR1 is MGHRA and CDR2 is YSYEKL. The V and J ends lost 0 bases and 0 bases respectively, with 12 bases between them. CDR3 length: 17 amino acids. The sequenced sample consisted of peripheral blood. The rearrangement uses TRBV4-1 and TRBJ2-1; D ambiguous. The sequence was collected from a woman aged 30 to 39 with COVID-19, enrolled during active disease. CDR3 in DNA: TGCGCCAGCAGCCAAGATCGTTTCGCGGACTCCTACAATGAGCAGTTCTTC. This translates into CASSQDRFADSYNEQFF.